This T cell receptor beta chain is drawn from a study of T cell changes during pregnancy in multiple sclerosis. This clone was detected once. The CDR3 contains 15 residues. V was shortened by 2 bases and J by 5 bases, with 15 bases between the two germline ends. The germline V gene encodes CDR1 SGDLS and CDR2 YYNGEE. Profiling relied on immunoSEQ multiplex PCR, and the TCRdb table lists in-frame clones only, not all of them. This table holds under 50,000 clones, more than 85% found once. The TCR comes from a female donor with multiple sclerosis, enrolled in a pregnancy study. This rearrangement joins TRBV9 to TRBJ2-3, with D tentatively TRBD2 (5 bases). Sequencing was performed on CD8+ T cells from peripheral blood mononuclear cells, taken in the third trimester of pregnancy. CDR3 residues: CASSVPTAVEDTQYF. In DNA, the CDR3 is TGTGCCAGCAGCGTGCCCACAGCGGTGGAAGATACGCAGTATTTT.